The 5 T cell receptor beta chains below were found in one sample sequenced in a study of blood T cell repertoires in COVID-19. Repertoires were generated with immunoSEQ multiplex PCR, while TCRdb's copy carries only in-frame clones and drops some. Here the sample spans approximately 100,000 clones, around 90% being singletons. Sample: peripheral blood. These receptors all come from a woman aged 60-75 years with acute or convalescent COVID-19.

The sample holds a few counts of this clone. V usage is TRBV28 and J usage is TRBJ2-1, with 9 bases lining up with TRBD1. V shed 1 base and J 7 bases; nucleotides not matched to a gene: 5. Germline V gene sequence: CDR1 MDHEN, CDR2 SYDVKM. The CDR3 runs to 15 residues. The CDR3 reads CASSLFGQGINEQFF. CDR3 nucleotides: TGTGCCAGCAGTTTATTCGGACAGGGGATTAATGAGCAGTTCTTC.

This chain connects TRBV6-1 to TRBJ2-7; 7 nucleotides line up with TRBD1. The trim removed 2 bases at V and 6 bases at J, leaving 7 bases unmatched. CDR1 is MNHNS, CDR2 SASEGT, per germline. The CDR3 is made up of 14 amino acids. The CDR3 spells CASSERPGGGEQYV. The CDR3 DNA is TGTGCCAGCAGTGAAAGGCCAGGGGGTGGCGAGCAGTACGTC.

This CDR3 reads CASSYAGTGNQPQHF. CDR3 bases: TGTGCCAGCAGTTACGCTGGGACAGGCAATCAGCCCCAGCATTTT. This chain joins TRBV6-5 and TRBJ1-5; 7 positions match TRBD1. The germline gives CDR1 MNHEY, CDR2 SVGAGI. The CDR3 is made up of 15 amino acids. The trim removed 2 bases at V and 2 bases at J, leaving 3 bases unmatched.

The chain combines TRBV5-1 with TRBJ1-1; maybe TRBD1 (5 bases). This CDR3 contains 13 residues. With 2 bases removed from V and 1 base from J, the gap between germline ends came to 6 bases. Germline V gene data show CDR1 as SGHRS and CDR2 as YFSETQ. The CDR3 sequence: CASSFQGNTEAFF. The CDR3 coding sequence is TGCGCCAGCAGCTTTCAGGGGAACACTGAAGCTTTCTTT.

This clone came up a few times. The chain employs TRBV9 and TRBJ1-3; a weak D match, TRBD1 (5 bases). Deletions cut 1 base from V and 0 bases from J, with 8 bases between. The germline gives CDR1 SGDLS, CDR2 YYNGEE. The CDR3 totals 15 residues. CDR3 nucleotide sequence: TGTGCCAGCAGCGTAAGAGACAGCTCTGGAAACACCATATATTTT. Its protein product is CASSVRDSSGNTIYF.